This T cell receptor beta chain was documented in a study of T cell responses to AZD1222 COVID-19 vaccine. Regarding this clone: Its antigen is undetermined.

Germline V CDR1 and CDR2: KGHDR, SFDVKD. V shed 1 base and J shed 3 bases, with 6 bases lying between them. This CDR3 is 14 amino acids long. Produced via immunoSEQ multiplex PCR; TCRdb's table is partial and in-frame only. The sample has under 170,000 clones; around 95% are singletons. Notes on the study in general: A rise in Spike-specific TCR breadth and depth followed two AZD1222 doses. Unmutated variant regions are reportedly targeted by nearly half of spike-specific TCRs. At baseline, seropositivity was found in only 5 to 7 AZD1222 recipients.

This clonotype originated in an adult in good health. V gene TRBV24-1 combines with J gene TRBJ2-1, with no clear D. Sequencing used peripheral blood, obtained on day 0 of AZD1222 vaccination. CDR3 nucleotides: TGTGCCACCAGTGATTTAACCAGCTACAATGAGCAGTTCTTC. This encodes CATSDLTSYNEQFF.